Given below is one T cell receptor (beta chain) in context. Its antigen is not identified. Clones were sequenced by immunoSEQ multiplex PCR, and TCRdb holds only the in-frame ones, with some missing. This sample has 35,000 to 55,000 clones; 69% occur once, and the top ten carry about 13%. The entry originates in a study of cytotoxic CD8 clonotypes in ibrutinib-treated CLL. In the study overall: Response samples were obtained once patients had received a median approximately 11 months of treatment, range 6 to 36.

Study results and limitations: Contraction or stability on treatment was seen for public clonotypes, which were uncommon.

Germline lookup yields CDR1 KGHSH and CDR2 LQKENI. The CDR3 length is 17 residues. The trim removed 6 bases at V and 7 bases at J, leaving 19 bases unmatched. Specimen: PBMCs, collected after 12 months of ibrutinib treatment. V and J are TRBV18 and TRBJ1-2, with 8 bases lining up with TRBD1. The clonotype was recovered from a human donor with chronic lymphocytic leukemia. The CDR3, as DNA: TGTGCCAGCTCGTCCACCGGGAGCTCCGACAGGGGAAGTGGCTACACCTTC. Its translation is CASSSTGSSDRGSGYTF.